Shown below are 13 T cell receptor beta chains from a single sample sequenced in a study of cytomegalovirus exposure and HLA in healthy donors. Researchers ran the PCR with 60 Vbeta and 13 Jbeta primers. Clones were read by immunoSEQ multiplex PCR, and TCRdb kept only the in-frame ones, dropping some. The sample data list more than 40,000 clones. The sample consisted of PBMCs. These receptor sequences come from a middle-aged man in good health and CMV-seropositive.

This chain links TRBV6-1 with TRBJ2-7, with TRBD2 as a possible D gene (6 bases). With 3 bases removed from V and 5 bases from J, the gap between germline ends came to 11 bases. Germline V gives CDR1 MNHNS, CDR2 SASEGT. This CDR3 region has 13 residues. The chain's CDR3 is CASSEVWEDEQYF. The DNA for the CDR3 is TGTGCCAGCAGTGAGGTATGGGAGGACGAGCAGTACTTC.

The chain combines TRBV19 with TRBJ1-5; 11 bases line up with TRBD1. The CDR3 is 14 residues long. CDR1 is LNHDA, CDR2 SQIVND, per germline (reference sequence). With 8 bases clipped from V and 5 bases from J, the junction kept 5 bases outside the gene matches. CDR3: CASSGTGGHQPQHF. In DNA form, the CDR3 reads TGTGCCAGTTCCGGGACAGGGGGGCATCAGCCCCAGCATTTT.

This chain joins TRBV2 and TRBJ2-5; 12 bases align to TRBD2. The V segment lost 3 bases and the J segment 4 bases; nucleotides outside the gene matches: 9. The length of the CDR3 is 17 residues. The germline gives CDR1 SNHLY, CDR2 FYNNEI. The CDR3 loop is CASSDGLAGPVRETQYF. The CDR3 DNA reads as TGTGCCAGCAGTGATGGACTAGCGGGACCAGTCAGAGAGACCCAGTACTTC.

This rearrangement joins TRBV4-3 to TRBJ2-3, with D possibly TRBD2 on 5 matching bases. The CDR3 sequence is 16 residues long. The V gene's germline CDR1 is LGHNA and CDR2 YSLEER. Trimming took off 1 base at V and 5 bases at J, with 16 bases between the two ends. The CDR3 DNA reads TGCGCCAGCAGCCAAGGGCGGACTTCTAGGGTAGATACGCAGTATTTT. Translation: CASSQGRTSRVDTQYF.

CDR3 amino acids: CASRPGPGDQPQHF. DNA of the CDR3: TGTGCCAGTAGGCCGGGACCGGGGGATCAGCCCCAGCATTTT. The chain joins TRBV19 to TRBJ1-5; a possible D gene is TRBD1 (5 bases). Germline V gives CDR1 LNHDA, CDR2 SQIVND (reference sequence). This CDR3 contains 14 residues. Trimming stripped 6 bases from V and 5 bases from J, with 14 bases between.

The chain is built from TRBV6-6 and TRBJ2-1; D is unresolved. The CDR3 consists of 15 residues. The germline V gene encodes CDR1 MNHNY and CDR2 SVGAGI (reference sequence). Trimming took off 5 bases at V and 1 base at J, with 12 bases between the two ends. The CDR3 bases are TGTGCCAGCAGTCGAGGAGCGAGTTCCTACAATGAGCAGTTCTTC. Its protein is CASSRGASSYNEQFF.

V and J are TRBV4-1 and TRBJ2-5, with 7 bases aligning to TRBD2. Germline V gives CDR1 MGHRA, CDR2 YSYEKL. This CDR3 region has 14 residues. The trim removed 0 bases at V and 3 bases at J, leaving 1 base unmatched. CDR3 nucleotide sequence: TGCGCCAGCAGCCAAGATCGGGGGGAAGAGACCCAGTACTTC. Protein: CASSQDRGEETQYF.

The CDR3 is CASNRDRQETQYF. For the CDR3, the DNA is TGTGCCAGCAATAGGGACAGACAAGAGACCCAGTACTTC. The gene calls are TRBV2 and TRBJ2-5, with TRBD1 identical over 7 bases. V lost 7 bases to trimming and J lost 2 bases; unmatched junction nucleotides: 4. Per the germline V gene, CDR1 is SNHLY and CDR2 is FYNNEI. This CDR3 contains 13 residues.

The V gene is TRBV6-5, the J gene TRBJ1-2; no firm D call. From germline, CDR1 is MNHEY and CDR2 SVGAGI. Between the trimmed V and J ends, which lost 2 bases and 7 bases, there was a span of 14 bases. This CDR3 comprises 14 residues. This CDR3 is CASSYDQTPGGYTF. The CDR3 DNA is TGTGCCAGCAGTTACGACCAGACCCCGGGTGGCTACACCTTC.

The chain combines TRBV11-2 with TRBJ2-7; 8 bases fit TRBD1. V shed 6 bases and J 3 bases; nucleotides not matched to a gene: 7. Germline CDR1 SGHAT, CDR2 FQNNGV. This CDR3 spans 14 amino acids. The CDR3 DNA reads as TGTGCCAGCAGTTCACGGGACAGGCTCTACGAGCAGTACTTC. Amino acid sequence: CASSSRDRLYEQYF.

V and J are TRBV10-1 and TRBJ1-6; no reliable D call. Germline V gene data show CDR1 as WNHNN and CDR2 as SYGVQD (reference sequence). Trimming left V 7 bases short and J 10 bases short, with 5 bases between. This CDR3 is 10 amino acids long. The CDR3 nucleotides read TGCGCCAGCATTAAATCACCCCTCCACTTT. It encodes CASIKSPLHF.

The chain has TRBV5-1 and TRBJ2-5, with a weak D call TRBD1 (5 bases). The germline V gene encodes CDR1 SGHRS and CDR2 YFSETQ. Deletions cut 3 bases from V and 9 bases from J, with 15 bases between. This CDR3 is built from 13 residues. DNA for the CDR3: TGCGCCAGCAGCTCGGACGCTGAAGGGGCCCAGTACTTC. This translates into CASSSDAEGAQYF.

V gene TRBV18 combines with J gene TRBJ1-1; D might be TRBD1 (5 bases). The CDR3 totals 13 residues. Trimming took 2 bases from V and 5 from J, leaving 9 bases between them. Per the germline V gene, CDR1 is KGHSH and CDR2 is LQKENI. CDR3 sequence: CASSPGHRTEAFF. The CDR3 nucleotides are TGTGCCAGCTCACCAGGACATCGGACTGAAGCTTTCTTT.